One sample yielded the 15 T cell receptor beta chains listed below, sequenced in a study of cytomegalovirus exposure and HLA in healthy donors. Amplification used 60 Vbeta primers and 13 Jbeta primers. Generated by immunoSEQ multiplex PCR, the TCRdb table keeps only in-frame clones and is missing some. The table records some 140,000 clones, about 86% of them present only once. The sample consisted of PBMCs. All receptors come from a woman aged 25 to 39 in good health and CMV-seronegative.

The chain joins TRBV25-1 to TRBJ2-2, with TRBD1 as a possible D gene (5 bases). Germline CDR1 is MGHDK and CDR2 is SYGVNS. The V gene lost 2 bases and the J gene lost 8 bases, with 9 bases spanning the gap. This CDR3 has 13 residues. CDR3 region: CASSEPRGGELFF. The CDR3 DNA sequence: TGTGCCAGCAGTGAACCTAGGGGTGGGGAGCTGTTTTTT.

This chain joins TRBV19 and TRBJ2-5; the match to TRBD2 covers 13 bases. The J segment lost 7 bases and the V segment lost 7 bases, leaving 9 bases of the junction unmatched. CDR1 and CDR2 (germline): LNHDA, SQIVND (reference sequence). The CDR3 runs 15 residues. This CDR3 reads CASKETSGGPWTQYF. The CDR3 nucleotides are TGTGCCAGTAAGGAGACTAGCGGGGGGCCTTGGACCCAGTACTTC. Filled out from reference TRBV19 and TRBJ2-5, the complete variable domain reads DGGITQSPKYLFRKEGQNVTLSCEQNLNHDAMYWYRQDPGQGLRLIYYSQIVNDFQKGDIAEGYSVSREKKESFPLTVTSAQKNPTAFYLCASKETSGGPWTQYFGPGTRLLVL.

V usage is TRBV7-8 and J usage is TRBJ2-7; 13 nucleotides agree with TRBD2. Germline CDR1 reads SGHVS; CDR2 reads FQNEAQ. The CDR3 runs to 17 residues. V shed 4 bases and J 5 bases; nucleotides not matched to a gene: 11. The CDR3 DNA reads TGTGCCAGCAGCTCGGAGACTAGCGGGGGGCAGAGAGACGAGCAGTACTTC. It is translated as CASSSETSGGQRDEQYF.

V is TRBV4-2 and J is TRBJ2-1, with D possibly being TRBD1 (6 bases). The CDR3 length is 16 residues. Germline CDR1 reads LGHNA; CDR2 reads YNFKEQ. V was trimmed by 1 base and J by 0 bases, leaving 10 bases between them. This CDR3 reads CASSQGGQNSYNEQFF. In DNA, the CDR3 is TGTGCCAGCAGCCAAGGGGGACAAAACTCCTACAATGAGCAGTTCTTC.

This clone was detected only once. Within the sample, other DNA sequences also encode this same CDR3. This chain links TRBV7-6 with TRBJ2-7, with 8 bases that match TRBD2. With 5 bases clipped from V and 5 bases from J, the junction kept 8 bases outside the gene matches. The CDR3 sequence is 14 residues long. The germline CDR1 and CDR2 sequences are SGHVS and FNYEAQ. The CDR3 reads CASSLGGALNEQYF. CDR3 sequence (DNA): TGTGCCAGCAGCCTCGGGGGGGCCCTGAACGAGCAGTACTTC.

The CDR3 sequence is CAISDRGQESYGYTF. Written as DNA, the CDR3 is TGTGCCATCAGTGACAGGGGGCAAGAGAGCTATGGCTACACCTTC. The chain is built from TRBV10-3 and TRBJ1-2; 8 bases line up with TRBD1. J gave up 4 bases and V 3 bases, and 7 bases lay outside the gene matches. The CDR3 loop spans 15 amino acids. Germline CDR1 reads ENHRY; CDR2 reads SYGVKD.

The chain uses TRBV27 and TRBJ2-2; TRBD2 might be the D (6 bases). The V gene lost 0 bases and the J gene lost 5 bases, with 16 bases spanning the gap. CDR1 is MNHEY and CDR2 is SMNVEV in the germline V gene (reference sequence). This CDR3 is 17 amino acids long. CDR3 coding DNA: TGTGCCAGCAGTTTATCGTGGCGGGGAAGAGGGACCGGGGAGCTGTTTTTT. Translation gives CASSLSWRGRGTGELFF.

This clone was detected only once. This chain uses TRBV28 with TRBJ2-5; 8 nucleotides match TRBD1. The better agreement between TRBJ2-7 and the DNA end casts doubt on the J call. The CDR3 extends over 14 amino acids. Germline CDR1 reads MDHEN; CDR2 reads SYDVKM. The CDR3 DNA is TGTGCCAGCAGTGTGGACAGGGATACCTACGAGCAGTACTTC. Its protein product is CASSVDRDTYEQYF.

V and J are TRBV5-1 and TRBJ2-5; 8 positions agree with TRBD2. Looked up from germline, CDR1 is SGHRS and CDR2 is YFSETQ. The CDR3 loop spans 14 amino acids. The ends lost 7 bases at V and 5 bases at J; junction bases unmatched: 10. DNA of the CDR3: TGCGCCAGCGCCACAGGACGGGAGGGGGAGACCCAGTACTTC. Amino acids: CASATGREGETQYF.

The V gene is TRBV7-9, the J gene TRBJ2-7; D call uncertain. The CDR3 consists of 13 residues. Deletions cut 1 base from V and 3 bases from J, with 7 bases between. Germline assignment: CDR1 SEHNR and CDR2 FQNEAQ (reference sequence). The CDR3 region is CASSLVAGYEQYF. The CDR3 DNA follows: TGTGCCAGCAGCTTAGTTGCCGGCTACGAGCAGTACTTC.

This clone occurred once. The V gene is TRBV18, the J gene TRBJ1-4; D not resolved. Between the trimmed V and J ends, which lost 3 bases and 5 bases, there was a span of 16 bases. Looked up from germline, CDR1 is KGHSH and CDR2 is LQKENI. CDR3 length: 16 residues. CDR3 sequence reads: CASSPSPKRLNEKLFF. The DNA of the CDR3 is TGTGCCAGCTCACCGTCGCCCAAGAGGTTGAATGAAAAACTGTTTTTT. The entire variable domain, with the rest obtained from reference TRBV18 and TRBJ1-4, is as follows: NAGVMQNPRHLVRRRGQEARLRCSPMKGHSHVYWYRQLPEEGLKFMVYLQKENIIDESGMPKERFSAEFPKEGPSILRIQQVVRGDSAAYFCASSPSPKRLNEKLFFGSGTQLSVL.

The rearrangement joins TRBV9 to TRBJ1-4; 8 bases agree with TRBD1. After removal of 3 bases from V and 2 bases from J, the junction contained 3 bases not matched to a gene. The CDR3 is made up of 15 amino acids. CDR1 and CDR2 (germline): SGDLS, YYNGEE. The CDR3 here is CASSARTGTNEKLFF. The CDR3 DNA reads TGTGCCAGCAGCGCCCGGACAGGGACTAATGAAAAACTGTTTTTT.

CDR3 DNA sequence: TGTGCCAGCAGCCAACAGGTACCCACGGACAGCTACGAGCAGTACTTC. It encodes CASSQQVPTDSYEQYF. The chain links TRBV16 to TRBJ2-7; TRBD1 is a possible D gene (6 bases). Trimming cost V 2 bases and J 3 bases, with 17 bases left between them. Germline CDR1 is KGHSY and CDR2 is FQNENV. CDR3 size: 16 residues.

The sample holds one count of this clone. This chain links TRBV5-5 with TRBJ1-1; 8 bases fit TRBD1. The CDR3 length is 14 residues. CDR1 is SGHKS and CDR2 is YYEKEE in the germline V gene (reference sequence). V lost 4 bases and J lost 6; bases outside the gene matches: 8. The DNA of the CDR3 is TGTGCCAGCAGCATCCGACAGGGGCGTTCTGAAGCTTTCTTT. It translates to CASSIRQGRSEAFF.

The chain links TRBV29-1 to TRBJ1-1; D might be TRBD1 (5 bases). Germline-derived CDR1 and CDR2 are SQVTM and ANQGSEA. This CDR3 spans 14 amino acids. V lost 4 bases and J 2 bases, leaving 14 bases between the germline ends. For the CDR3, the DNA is TGCAGCGTTGTCTTGGGGGGGTTAAACACTGAAGCTTTCTTT. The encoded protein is CSVVLGGLNTEAFF. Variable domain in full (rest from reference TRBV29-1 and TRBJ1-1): SAVISQKPSRDICQRGTSLTIQCQVDSQVTMMFWYRQQPGQSLTLIATANQGSEATYESGFVIDKFPISRPNLTFSTLTVSNMSPEDSSIYLCSVVLGGLNTEAFFGQGTRLTVV.